These T cell receptor beta chains were read from a single sample in a study of cytomegalovirus exposure and HLA in healthy donors. The method was immunoSEQ multiplex PCR; TCRdb's version includes in-frame clones alone and lacks a portion of them. The table shows 150,000 to 200,000 clones, with about three quarters occurring only once. The sequenced material came from PBMCs. The receptors originated from a woman aged 45-65 years in good health and CMV-seropositive. The CDR3 runs from the conserved cysteine through the conserved F or W. D genes are given only for firm matches. Clone size appears in some rows only: once, few, many, or a class for an expanded clone.

j_call	d_call	clone_size	cdr3_length	v_call	cdr3_nt	cdr3_aa
TRBJ1-5	.	.	14	TRBV2	TGTGCCAGCAGTAAATCAGGGGACAATCAGCCCCAGCATTTT	CASSKSGDNQPQHF
TRBJ2-1	TRBD1	.	17	TRBV29-1	TGCAGCGTGACCGGGACAGGGGCCGCGGGGGGATACAATGAGCAGTTCTTC	CSVTGTGAAGGYNEQFF
TRBJ1-2	.	.	13	TRBV9	TGTGCCAGCAGCCCAGGTGGCAGTTTCGGCTACACCTTC	CASSPGGSFGYTF
TRBJ2-1	.	.	16	TRBV28	TGTGCCAGCAGTTCCGCTGTCGGGGGACCCTACAATGAGCAGTTCTTC	CASSSAVGGPYNEQFF
TRBJ1-6	TRBD1	.	14	TRBV7-8	TGTGCCAGCACCCGAGACAGGGAGGTATCACCCCTCCACTTT	CASTRDREVSPLHF
TRBJ2-5	TRBD2	.	15	TRBV5-1	TGCGCCAGCAGCTTGGGACTAGCGGGGCAAGAGACCCAGTACTTC	CASSLGLAGQETQYF
TRBJ2-1	TRBD2	.	15	TRBV11-3	TGTGCCAGCAGCGGCGGGAGGAGCTCCTACAATGAGCAGTTCTTC	CASSGGRSSYNEQFF
TRBJ2-3	TRBD2	.	18	TRBV29-1	TGCAGCGTTCGTAGACAAGCGGGAGGACTTACTAGCACAGATACGCAGTATTTT	CSVRRQAGGLTSTDTQYF
TRBJ2-3	TRBD2	.	17	TRBV4-2	TGTGCCAGCAGCCTTCGGACTAGCGGGAGTTTAGGAGATACGCAGTATTTT	CASSLRTSGSLGDTQYF
TRBJ2-3	.	.	15	TRBV5-1	TGCGCCAGCAGCTTGGAGGTAGGGGGAGAGGGTACGCAGTATTTT	CASSLEVGGEGTQYF
TRBJ1-5	.	.	16	TRBV18	TGTGCCAGCTCACCAGGGGGGGCTAGGGGCAATCAGCCCCAGCATTTT	CASSPGGARGNQPQHF
TRBJ1-1	.	once	12	TRBV30	TGTGCCTGGAGCGCCTGGGGCGCTGAAGCTTTCTTT	CAWSAWGAEAFF
TRBJ1-1	TRBD1	.	14	TRBV29-1	TGCAGCGCCGGGACAGGGGGCCTAGTGACTGAAGCTTTCTTT	CSAGTGGLVTEAFF
TRBJ2-3	TRBD1	.	15	TRBV10-3	TGTGCCATCACCACTGAGGGACCACAGGGGGATACGCAGTATTTT	CAITTEGPQGDTQYF
TRBJ2-2	.	.	16	TRBV7-2	TGTGCCAGCAGCTTAGAGCGCAGGGGAAAGACCGGGGAGCTGTTTTTT	CASSLERRGKTGELFF
TRBJ2-2	TRBD1	.	18	TRBV9	TGTGCCAGCAGCCCGGGACAGGGGGCCTTCGCGAACACCGGGGAGCTGTTTTTT	CASSPGQGAFANTGELFF
TRBJ2-2	.	.	13	TRBV30	TGTGCCTGGAGTGTATTGGCAAACGGGGAGCTGTTTTTT	CAWSVLANGELFF
TRBJ2-1	TRBD2	.	16	TRBV5-1	TGCGCCAGCAGCCCCGGAGCCGGGACTAGGGTAAATGAGCAGTTCTTC	CASSPGAGTRVNEQFF
TRBJ2-7	TRBD2	.	16	TRBV14	TGTGCCAGCAGCCAAACTCTAGCGGGGGCGACCTACGAGCAGTACTTC	CASSQTLAGATYEQYF
TRBJ2-3	TRBD1	few	15	TRBV5-4	TGTGCCAGCAGCTCGGACAGGGGGCGAGGTGATACGCAGTATTTT	CASSSDRGRGDTQYF
TRBJ1-3	.	few	18	TRBV4-3	TGCGCCAGCAGCCATGGACTTGTTGGAGTTGGGTCTGGAAACACCATATATTTT	CASSHGLVGVGSGNTIYF
TRBJ1-5	TRBD1	.	15	TRBV2	TGTGCCAGCAGTGGCCAGGGGGCTATCAATCAGCCCCAGCATTTT	CASSGQGAINQPQHF
TRBJ2-3	TRBD2	.	15	TRBV6-5	TGTGCCAGCGGCCTGGGGCGGGGGGGCACAGATACGCAGTATTTT	CASGLGRGGTDTQYF
TRBJ2-6	TRBD1	.	18	TRBV19	TGTGCCAGTAGTCCCAGGACAGGTCTCAGCTCTGGGGCCAACGTCCTGACTTTC	CASSPRTGLSSGANVLTF
TRBJ1-5	.	.	16	TRBV19	TGTGCCAGTAGTACAATCCAGGGGAACAACAATCAGCCCCAGCATTTT	CASSTIQGNNNQPQHF
TRBJ2-1	.	.	13	TRBV5-5	TGTGCCAGCAGCTTGGCGGGGGAAGATGAGCAGTTCTTC	CASSLAGEDEQFF
TRBJ1-1	.	.	12	TRBV5-1	TGCGCCAGCAGCCGGGGGGAGGGTGAAGCTTTCTTT	CASSRGEGEAFF
TRBJ1-5	TRBD1	.	15	TRBV5-1	TGCGCCAGCAGTCACACAGGGGACGACAATCAGCCCCAGCATTTT	CASSHTGDDNQPQHF
TRBJ1-5	TRBD1	.	15	TRBV19	TGTGCCAGTGCTTATGACAGGGGCGGGGATCAGCCCCAGCATTTT	CASAYDRGGDQPQHF
TRBJ2-7	TRBD2	.	16	TRBV27	TGTGCCAGCAGTTTATTCGCTAGCGGGATACCCTACGAGCAGTACTTC	CASSLFASGIPYEQYF
TRBJ2-2	.	once	17	TRBV9	TGTGCCAGCAGCCCTTCCCTGGGCGGGATTGGCACCGGGGAGCTGTTTTTT	CASSPSLGGIGTGELFF
TRBJ2-7	TRBD2	few	17	TRBV4-3	TGCGCCAGCAGCCAAGAGGCGGCTAGCGGGAGGCTCTACGAGCAGTACTTC	CASSQEAASGRLYEQYF
TRBJ1-4	.	once	15	TRBV7-3	TGTGCCAGCAGCTTAACAGGAGGGGCGAATGAAAAACTGTTTTTT	CASSLTGGANEKLFF
TRBJ1-2	.	.	14	TRBV7-2	TGTGCCAGCAGCTTAGGTGGGGGGAACTATGGCTACACCTTC	CASSLGGGNYGYTF
TRBJ1-3	.	.	13	TRBV30	TGTGCCTGGAGTGTACTCTCGGGAAACACCATATATTTT	CAWSVLSGNTIYF
TRBJ1-3	.	.	16	TRBV4-2	TGTGCCAGCAGCCAAGACTACAGTCATTCCTGGAACACCATATATTTT	CASSQDYSHSWNTIYF
TRBJ2-2	TRBD2	.	18	TRBV27	TGTGCCAGCAGTTCCCCCGTAGCGGGAGGGGTGGGGACCGGGGAGCTGTTTTTT	CASSSPVAGGVGTGELFF
TRBJ2-2	TRBD2	.	15	TRBV2	TGTGCCAGCAGTCTAGCGGGAATAAACACCGGGGAGCTGTTTTTT	CASSLAGINTGELFF
TRBJ2-3	TRBD2	.	16	TRBV9	TGTGCCAGCAGCTCCCGGGGGGGCCGGGCGACAGATACGCAGTATTTT	CASSSRGGRATDTQYF
TRBJ1-1	.	.	13	TRBV2	TGTGCCAGCAGGGGTCAGGTGAACACTGAAGCTTTCTTT	CASRGQVNTEAFF
TRBJ2-7	.	few	16	TRBV9	TGTGCCAGCAGCGTAGATACAGCTCGAAACTCCTACGAGCAGTACTTC	CASSVDTARNSYEQYF
TRBJ2-7	TRBD1	.	12	TRBV30	TGTGCATCAGGGGGCCGAGCCTACGAGCAGTACTTC	CASGGRAYEQYF
TRBJ1-1	.	.	14	TRBV19	TGTGCCAGTAGCGTCGACATCCTGGGCACTGAAGCTTTCTTT	CASSVDILGTEAFF
TRBJ1-6	TRBD1	few	15	TRBV5-4	TGTGCCAGCAGCCTACCGGGACAGGTGGATTCACCCCTCCACTTT	CASSLPGQVDSPLHF
TRBJ2-1	TRBD2	.	15	TRBV5-1	TGCGCCAGCAGCTTGGTTAGCGGGGGGGTGGATGAGCAGTTCTTC	CASSLVSGGVDEQFF
TRBJ2-3	TRBD2	.	14	TRBV7-6	TGTGCCAGCAGCAATAGCGGGGGGGCAGATACGCAGTATTTT	CASSNSGGADTQYF
TRBJ2-7	TRBD2	once	16	TRBV7-8	TGTGCCAGCAGCTCCCCTCGCGGGAGGCCCTCCTACGAGCAGTACTTC	CASSSPRGRPSYEQYF
TRBJ1-2	.	few	14	TRBV30	TGTGCCTGGAGTTCCGTGTCGTTCGGCTATGGCTACACCTTC	CAWSSVSFGYGYTF
TRBJ2-3	TRBD1	.	13	TRBV29-1	TGCAGCGTTCACAGGGGGCAATCAGATACGCAGTATTTT	CSVHRGQSDTQYF
TRBJ2-1	TRBD2	.	16	TRBV5-1	TGCGCCAGCTCGCCTATAGCGGGAGGGGGGTACAATGAGCAGTTCTTC	CASSPIAGGGYNEQFF
TRBJ2-1	TRBD2	once	15	TRBV5-1	TGCGCCAGCAGCTTGGTGGGTAGCGGGAGAGATGAGCAGTTCTTC	CASSLVGSGRDEQFF
TRBJ1-2	TRBD1	.	16	TRBV10-3	TGTGCCATCACCTCGTTACAGGGGGCAGGGTCCGGGGGCTACACCTTC	CAITSLQGAGSGGYTF
TRBJ2-3	.	.	12	TRBV29-1	TGCAGCGGCGGTCGAAGCACAGATACGCAGTATTTT	CSGGRSTDTQYF
TRBJ2-1	TRBD2	once	14	TRBV10-3	TGTGCCATGGCTAGCGGGAGGAACTACAATGAGCAGTTCTTC	CAMASGRNYNEQFF
TRBJ2-1	TRBD2	.	17	TRBV19	TGTGCCAGTAGTATTGGGCTAGCGGATGAATACTACAATGAGCAGTTCTTC	CASSIGLADEYYNEQFF
TRBJ1-1	TRBD1	.	16	TRBV19	TGTGCCAGTAGTGGTGGGACAGGGGGCTATTTCACTGAAGCTTTCTTT	CASSGGTGGYFTEAFF
TRBJ2-1	.	.	13	TRBV11-3	TGTGCCAGCTCGAAACTAGCTGTTACTGAGCAGTTCTTC	CASSKLAVTEQFF